The T cell receptor (beta chain) under discussion was sequenced for a study of T cell repertoires in cytomegalovirus infection. The study, taken as a whole, reports: HLA-C-restricted, CMV-specific TCR beta clonotypes were dominant ex vivo.

MiXCR was run by TCRdb on the reads, yielding one entry per CDR3 protein. The table has under 95,000 distinct CDR3 sequences, approximately 46% seen once; the top ten hold over 85%. This CDR3 is built from 15 residues. Germline CDR1 reads MDHEN; CDR2 reads SYDVKM. V was cut by 2 bases and J by 3 bases, with 12 bases left in between. As for this clonotype: Its antigen is undetermined.

The chain is built from TRBV28 and TRBJ2-3; D is possibly TRBD2 (6 bases). The clonotype was recovered from a human donor in good health (CMV status not recorded). Some clones in this sample may be carry-over from other donors' samples. The specimen was CD8+ T cells from cultured PBMCs, collected from culture after CMV antigen stimulation. The CDR3 reads CASSLAAGKTDTQYF. The CDR3 coding sequence is TGTGCCAGCAGTTTAGCAGCGGGCAAAACAGATACGCAGTATTTT.